The T cell receptor (beta chain) under discussion was sequenced for a study of shared clonotypes between healthy human individuals (dated by TCRdb to 2020 to 2021). With respect to the entire study: The cohort included three men and a couple of women between 18 and 49 years of age. Per donor, three plates each were used for CD4 naive and CD4 memory, two for CD8 naive, and one for CD8 memory. To estimate repertoire size and how much clonotype sharing occurs between individuals, the study deeply sequenced the blood TCR repertoires of about five healthy adults. To increase sequencing depth and limit assay-specific biases, TCR repertoire library preparation and sequencing were carried out by different laboratories using diverse techniques. Each donor's leukapheresis produced roughly between roughly 0.85 and 9.5 billion PBMCs. Paper-wide results and their limitations: Larger estimated clonotype richness was generally found for naive subsets than for memory subsets. Incomplete sequencing was indicated by rarefaction of sorted-subset datasets, despite the large sequencing depth. Sampling was limited to blood, and TCR repertoires in tissue likely differ from TCR repertoires in blood. Based on pairwise subsampling, the degree of clonotype sharing among donors was expected to be affected by sequencing depth. When a handful of donors were compared, the shared fraction of clonotypes was about 5.4% for naive CD4, approximately 3.3% for naive CD8, 2.3% for memory CD4, and approximately 0.4% for memory CD8. Compared with non-shared clonotypes, the clonotypes found in all four sorted-subset donors had higher generation probabilities. The genetic and exposure-history diversity represented was limited by the small number of donors.

This clone has a single count. Its antigen remains unidentified. No base-level quality is on record; no much larger clone is a single base apart. TCR CDR3 regions were amplified from genomic DNA by multiplex PCR using the deep immunoSEQ assay. Extracted genomic DNA from each cell subset was distributed evenly across all wells of several immunoSEQ 96-well plates, and each plate was treated as a replicate. For sorted subsets, each replicate PCR was loaded with about 200 ng genomic DNA, equivalent to some 27,000 T cell genomes. The purified libraries were quantified using a Qubit 3.0 fluorometer, sized with a Bioanalyzer 2100, and then quantified again using the KAPA Library Quantification kit. A separate single-read 150-cycle Illumina NextSeq 550 flow cell was used to sequence each immunoSEQ 96-well plate. Regarding the original processing steps: Because the immunoSEQ output included only junctional sequences and no quality scores, the filtering could not be the same as the filtering used for full-length reads. Sequences were annotated with PyIR, a Python wrapper for IgBLAST v1.9, using IMGT germline references to assign V/J genes and CDR3. Reads with weak V/J assignments (E-value above 1e-6), missing CDR3, stop codons, out-of-frame junctions, or ambiguous translated residues were removed. A V3J clonotype was defined by an identical inferred V gene, J gene, and CDR3 amino acid sequence. Percentage overlap between repertoires was calculated by dividing the number of shared unique clonotypes by the size of the smaller repertoire. Repertoire richness was assessed with RTK rarefaction, the Chao1 estimator, and Recon v2.1 estimates of unobserved clonotypes. Generation probabilities were computed with OLGA for all TCRbeta clonotypes obtained by the gDNA method from a handful of donors. In TCRdb, the immuneACCESS table is reduced to in-frame sequences with V and J assigned. These tables do not hold every clone; where another copy was compared, an unresolved V gene accounts for under half, and the others remain unexplained. That table gives V, J and clone size, and the DNA gave D and trimming. In this sample the table shows 800,000 or so clones, just over 95% of which occur a single time. About 0.25% of the sample is taken by the ten largest.

For CDR1 and CDR2, the germline V gene lists SGHVS and FNYEAQ. The germline ends are 20 bases apart after V is trimmed by 6 bases and J by 2 bases. Measured from the cysteine to the phenylalanine, the CDR3 is 16 residues long. The DNA shown is the 48-base CDR3, in frame from base 1. CD8 naive samples were obtained by positive selection for CCR7 among CD45RO-negative cells, yielding a CD45RA+CCR7+ population from which TemRA cells were excluded. Donors were healthy HIV-negative adults with no recently reported acute infections or vaccinations. Only Caucasian adults living in Nashville, Tennessee, USA were represented among the donors. Blood was obtained by leukapheresis, after which PBMCs were separated by Ficoll-Histopaque density gradient centrifugation and cryopreserved in liquid nitrogen vapor phase. Analytical flow cytometry was used to check the purity and quantity of each magnetically sorted T cell population. Each sorted fraction had its genomic DNA isolated and then quantified by UV absorbance on a Nanodrop 2000c.

The receptor chain draws on TRBV7-6 and TRBJ2-7; a confident D gene designation cannot be given. Sequencing input: naive CD8+ T cells sorted from blood. What this sample's cell subset or site label stands for: CD45RA+CCR7+. The sequence was obtained from a man between 25 and 39 years old in good health. CDR3 sequence: CASSPGARTATYEQYF. Here is the DNA: TGTGCCAGCAGTCCCGGCGCGCGGACGGCTACCTACGAGCAGTACTTC. When the CDR3 is completed using the reference TRBV7-6 and TRBJ2-7 genes on either side, the full variable domain is GAGVSQSPRYKVTKRGQDVALRCDPISGHVSLYWYRQALGQGPEFLTYFNYEAQQDKSGLPNDRFSAERPEGSISTLTIQRTEQRDSAMYRCASSPGARTATYEQYFGPGTRLTVT.